This T cell receptor (beta chain) is from a study of cytomegalovirus exposure and HLA in healthy donors. Clones were sequenced by immunoSEQ multiplex PCR, and TCRdb holds only the in-frame ones, with some missing. The data show fewer than 150,000 clones, approximately 88% seen once. The germline V gene has CDR1 MDHEN and CDR2 SYDVKM. V was clipped by 3 bases and J by 2 bases, with 15 bases between them. The CDR3 totals 16 residues. Regarding the study as a whole: There were 150 to 200 TCR beta chains listed as cytomegalovirus-associated.

This clone came up once. Its specificity is unknown. Source material: PBMCs. The receptor was isolated from a man aged 18 to 30 in good health and CMV-seronegative. The V call is TRBV28, the J call TRBJ2-3; no clear D. CDR3 sequence (DNA): TGTGCCAGCAGTTTTTCGCTAGTTTATTCCACAGATACGCAGTATTTT. This translates into CASSFSLVYSTDTQYF.